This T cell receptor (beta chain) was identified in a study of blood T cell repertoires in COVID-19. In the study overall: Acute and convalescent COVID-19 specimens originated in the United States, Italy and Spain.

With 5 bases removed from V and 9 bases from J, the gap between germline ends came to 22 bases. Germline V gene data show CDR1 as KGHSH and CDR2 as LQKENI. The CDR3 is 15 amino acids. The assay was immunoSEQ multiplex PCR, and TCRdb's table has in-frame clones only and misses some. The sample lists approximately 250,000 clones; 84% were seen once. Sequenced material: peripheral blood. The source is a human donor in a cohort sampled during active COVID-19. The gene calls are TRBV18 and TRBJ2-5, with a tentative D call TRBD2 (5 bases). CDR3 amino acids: CASSGQDSGLVPQYF. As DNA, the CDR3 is TGTGCCAGCTCAGGTCAGGACTCGGGGTTGGTCCCCCAGTACTTC.